This note documents a single TCR beta chain sequence. These data originate in a study of blood T cells in healthy people across ages. A minimum of 6 micrograms of total RNA was extracted per sample. The second PCR ran about 7 to 12 cycles with a sample-barcoded 5' primer and J-beta primers. TCRdb re-called the 5' RACE reads with MiXCR, one entry per CDR3 protein. The sample records more than 450,000 distinct CDR3 sequences, about 29% being singletons. Germline V gives CDR1 MNHNS, CDR2 SASEGT. This CDR3 spans 12 amino acids. These data were also filed under a second study, of T cells of mothers and their children.

The sequenced sample was blood. The receptor's source is a boy between 2 and 10 years old in good health. The chain has TRBV6-1 and TRBJ2-5; no reliable D call. The DNA end is more similar to TRBJ2-7, so the J call may be wrong. The CDR3 DNA is TGTGCCAGCAGTGTTATGGCCTACGAGCAGTACTTC. This translates into CASSVMAYEQYF.